The 18 T cell receptor beta chains presented below share a single source sample, sequenced in a study of T cell repertoires in cytomegalovirus infection. Each CDR3 protein is one row after TCRdb ran MiXCR on the reads. Among around 310,000 distinct CDR3 sequences listed, around a sixth were seen once. The source material was PBMCs. These receptors were obtained from a human donor in good health (CMV status not recorded). Some clones in this sample may be carry-over from other donors' samples.

This clonotype appeared many times. V and J are TRBV7-2 and TRBJ2-6; no reliable D call. Germline V gives CDR1 SGHTA, CDR2 FQGNSA. The CDR3 sequence is 16 residues long. With 2 bases removed from V and 0 bases from J, the gap between germline ends came to 8 bases. The CDR3 is CASSLLPDSGANVLTF. For the CDR3, the DNA is TGTGCCAGCAGCTTATTGCCTGACTCTGGGGCCAACGTCCTGACTTTC.

This chain links TRBV7-2 with TRBJ1-2, with no clear D. Looked up from germline, CDR1 is SGHTA and CDR2 is FQGNSA. The length of the CDR3 is 16 residues. V lost 1 base, J lost 3 bases, and 15 bases lay in between. The CDR3 reads CASSLDSGYTYYGYTF. CDR3 in DNA: TGTGCCAGCAGCTTAGACTCCGGGTATACCTACTATGGCTACACCTTC.

The sample holds many counts of this clonotype. The chain links TRBV7-7 to TRBJ2-2, with D possibly TRBD1 on 6 matching bases. Germline V gene sequence: CDR1 SSHAT, CDR2 FNYEAQ (reference sequence). The CDR3 loop spans 15 amino acids. DNA for the CDR3: TGTGCTAGCTCTAAGGGACAAATCAACACCGGGGAGCTGTTTTTT. Protein product: CASSKGQINTGELFF.

On this clonotype: One end of the junction varies from germline; a read error may be responsible. This chain joins TRBV6-5 and TRBJ1-1; maybe TRBD1 (5 bases). The CDR3 runs to 14 residues. Germline-derived CDR1 and CDR2 are MNHEY and SVGAGI. CDR3 in amino acids: CATARTGWGTEAYF. In DNA form, the CDR3 reads TGTGCCACAGCCAGGACTGGATGGGGCACTGAAGCTTACTTT.

This clonotype has a count of ten or more. This rearrangement joins TRBV12-3 or TRBV12-4 to TRBJ1-5; weak D call: TRBD1 (5 bases). V shed 7 bases and J shed 5 bases, with 15 bases lying between them. The CDR3 runs 14 residues. The CDR3 is CASTLGQADQPQHF. The DNA for the CDR3 is TGTGCCAGCACCTTGGGGCAGGCAGATCAGCCCCAGCATTTT.

Ten or more counts support this clonotype. The rearrangement links TRBV7-2 to TRBJ1-5; D possibly corresponds to TRBD1 (5 bases). This CDR3 has 16 amino acids. CDR1 is SGHTA and CDR2 is FQGNSA in the germline V gene. With 5 bases removed from V and 9 bases from J, the gap between germline ends came to 23 bases. The CDR3 region is CASSQGGGGLIGPQHF. CDR3 bases: TGTGCCAGCAGCCAGGGTGGGGGAGGGTTGATTGGGCCCCAGCATTTT.

The genes are TRBV4-2 and TRBJ1-2; 7 bases map to TRBD1. The CDR3 spans 19 residues. Trimming took 0 bases from V and 0 from J; bases not matched to a gene: 13. From germline, CDR1 is LGHNA and CDR2 YNFKEQ. The CDR3 reads CASSQDRWPQGRPNYGYTF. For the CDR3, the DNA is TGTGCCAGCAGCCAAGATAGGTGGCCACAGGGGAGACCTAACTATGGCTACACCTTC.

This clonotype was detected many times. This rearrangement joins TRBV7-9 to TRBJ2-2; D might be TRBD1 (5 bases). Trimming removed 3 bases at V and 6 bases at J, with 11 bases between. Germline V gives CDR1 SEHNR, CDR2 FQNEAQ (reference sequence). The CDR3 runs to 14 residues. The CDR3 coding sequence is TGTGCCAGCAGCTTTACAGGTCCCTCCGGGGAGCTGTTTTTT. It encodes CASSFTGPSGELFF.

The chain joins TRBV4-2 to TRBJ2-7; TRBD1 is a possible D gene (6 bases). Germline values: CDR1 LGHNA, CDR2 YNFKEQ. V dropped 2 bases and J dropped 4 bases, with 9 bases sitting between them. CDR3 length equals 13 residues. The CDR3, as DNA: TGTGCCAGCAGCCAATGGACAGCATACGAGCAGTACTTC. Translating gives CASSQWTAYEQYF.

This clonotype occurred a few times. V and J are TRBV2 and TRBJ2-1; D is unresolved. Germline lookup yields CDR1 SNHLY and CDR2 FYNNEI. V lost 6 bases and J lost 9, with 12 bases in between. The CDR3 spans 12 residues. The CDR3 DNA reads as TGTGCCAGCAGGGTTGTTTACGGTGAGCAGTTCTTC. This codes for CASRVVYGEQFF. Full variable domain (rest looked up from reference TRBV2 and TRBJ2-1): EPEVTQTPSHQVTQMGQEVILRCVPISNHLYFYWYRQILGQKVEFLVSFYNNEISEKSEIFDDQFSVERPDGSNFTLKIRSTKLEDSAMYFCASRVVYGEQFFGPGTRLTVL.

This chain links TRBV18 with TRBJ2-1; D may be TRBD1 (5 bases). Germline assignment: CDR1 KGHSH and CDR2 LQKENI. V lost 0 bases and J lost 6, with 12 bases in between. The CDR3 is made up of 15 amino acids. CDR3 in amino acids: CASSPPIRALNEQFF. CDR3 coding DNA: TGTGCCAGCTCACCACCGATCAGGGCGCTCAATGAGCAGTTCTTC. Full variable domain (missing parts from reference TRBV18 and TRBJ2-1): NAGVMQNPRHLVRRRGQEARLRCSPMKGHSHVYWYRQLPEEGLKFMVYLQKENIIDESGMPKERFSAEFPKEGPSILRIQQVVRGDSAAYFCASSPPIRALNEQFFGPGTRLTVL.

This clonotype was detected many times. The chain joins TRBV7-2 to TRBJ1-1; D is unclear. With 4 bases removed from V and 3 bases from J, the gap between germline ends came to 21 bases. The germline V gene has CDR1 SGHTA and CDR2 FQGNSA. This CDR3 spans 17 amino acids. The CDR3 is CASSSKSKQFIHTEAFF. DNA for the CDR3: TGTGCCAGCAGCTCGAAATCAAAACAGTTTATTCACACTGAAGCTTTCTTT.

The rearrangement uses TRBV7-2 and TRBJ1-1, with no clear D. Trimming stripped 0 bases from V and 4 bases from J, with 6 bases between. The CDR3 runs 13 residues. Germline V lookup: CDR1 SGHTA, CDR2 FQGNSA. CDR3 region: CASSLAVSTEAFF. The CDR3 DNA is TGTGCCAGCAGCTTAGCTGTTAGCACTGAAGCTTTCTTT.

This rearrangement joins TRBV5-1 to TRBJ1-1; D is possibly TRBD1 (6 bases). Germline V lookup: CDR1 SGHRS, CDR2 YFSETQ. This CDR3 contains 14 residues. V was cut by 2 bases and J by 3 bases, with 11 bases left in between. The DNA for the CDR3 is TGCGCCAGCAGCTTTGGACAGCTTGACACTGAAGCTTTCTTT. It translates to CASSFGQLDTEAFF.

This clonotype has only a few counts. This chain connects TRBV9 to TRBJ1-5; D possibly corresponds to TRBD1 (5 bases). Trimming left V 0 bases short and J 5 bases short, with 9 bases between. Germline assignment: CDR1 SGDLS and CDR2 YYNGEE. The CDR3 extends over 14 amino acids. The CDR3 reads CASSVGQTDQPQHF. The CDR3, as DNA: TGTGCCAGCAGCGTAGGACAGACTGATCAGCCCCAGCATTTT.

This sequence joins TRBV2 and TRBJ1-1; D gene uncertain. Germline-derived CDR1 and CDR2 are SNHLY and FYNNEI. This CDR3 has 16 residues. Trimming took 1 base from V and 0 from J, leaving 12 bases between them. The CDR3 nucleotides are TGTGCCAGCAGTGAAGTACCCCTAGGGTTGAACACTGAAGCTTTCTTT. Protein sequence: CASSEVPLGLNTEAFF.

This clonotype occurred once. The V gene is TRBV15, the J gene TRBJ2-7; D is possibly TRBD1 or TRBD2 (5 bases each). CDR1 is LNHNV, CDR2 YYDKDF, per germline (reference sequence). The CDR3 runs 15 residues. V dropped 1 base and J dropped 2 bases, with 12 bases sitting between them. The CDR3: CATSRGGTEAYEQYF. The DNA of the CDR3 is TGTGCCACCAGCAGAGGAGGGACCGAAGCCTACGAGCAGTACTTC.

This clonotype was seen repeatedly, ten times or more. This chain connects TRBV7-2 to TRBJ2-3, with 16 bases lining up with TRBD2. With V trimmed by 0 bases and J by 5 bases, 5 bases remained unmatched. The CDR3 extends over 18 amino acids. In germline, CDR1 is SGHTA, CDR2 FQGNSA. The CDR3 is CASSLAGTSGGDIDTQYF. The CDR3 nucleotides are TGTGCCAGCAGCTTAGCCGGGACTAGCGGGGGGGATATAGATACGCAGTATTTT.